The sequence of this T cell receptor beta chain was determined in a study of T cell repertoires in cytomegalovirus infection. About the study: A matching HLA type, together with CMV infection, was signaled by public TCR beta signatures.

This CDR3 comprises 11 residues. The germline V gene encodes CDR1 DFQATT and CDR2 SNEGSKA (reference sequence). V was clipped by 4 bases and J by 3 bases, with 6 bases between them. Study observations and caveats: It was HLA-C-restricted CMV-specific TCR beta clonotypes that dominated the response ex vivo. Cumulated frequencies of public TCR beta families served to identify carriers of CMV plus the relevant HLA.

The sample holds one count of this clonotype. Its target is not known. TCRdb recomputed calls from the reads with MiXCR, one row per CDR3 protein. This table has 400,000 to 550,000 distinct CDR3 sequences, 11% appearing once. This receptor was taken from a human donor in good health (CMV status not recorded). Some clones in this sample may be carry-over from other donors' samples. The chain is built from TRBV20-1 and TRBJ1-1; D gene uncertain. Material: PBMCs. CDR3 region: CSAKDYTEAFF. The CDR3 nucleotides read TGCAGTGCTAAGGACTACACTGAAGCTTTCTTT.